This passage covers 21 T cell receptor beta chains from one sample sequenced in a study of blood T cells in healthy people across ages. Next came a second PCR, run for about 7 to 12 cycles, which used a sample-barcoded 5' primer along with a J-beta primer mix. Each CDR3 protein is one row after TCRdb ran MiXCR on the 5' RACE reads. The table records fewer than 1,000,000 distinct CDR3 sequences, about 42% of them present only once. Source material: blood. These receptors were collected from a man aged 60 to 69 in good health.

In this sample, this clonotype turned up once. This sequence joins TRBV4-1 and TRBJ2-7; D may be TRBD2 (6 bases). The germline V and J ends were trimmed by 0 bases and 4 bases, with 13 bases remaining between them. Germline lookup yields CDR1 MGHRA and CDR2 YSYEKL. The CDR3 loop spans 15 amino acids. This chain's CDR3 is CASSQEMGLSYEQYF. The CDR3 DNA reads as TGCGCCAGCAGCCAAGAAATGGGACTGAGTTACGAGCAGTACTTC.

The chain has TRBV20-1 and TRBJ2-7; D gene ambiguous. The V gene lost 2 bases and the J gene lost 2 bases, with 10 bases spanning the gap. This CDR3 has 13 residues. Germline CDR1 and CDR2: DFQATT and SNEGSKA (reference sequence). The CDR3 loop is CSARTHRTYEQYF. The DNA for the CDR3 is TGCAGTGCTAGAACCCACAGAACCTACGAGCAGTACTTC.

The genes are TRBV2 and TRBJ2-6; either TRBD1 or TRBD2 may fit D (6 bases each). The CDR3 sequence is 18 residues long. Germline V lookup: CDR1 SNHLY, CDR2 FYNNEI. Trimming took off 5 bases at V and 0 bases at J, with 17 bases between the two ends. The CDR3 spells CASSSQGTSYSGANVLTF. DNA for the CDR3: TGTGCCAGCAGTTCGCAGGGGACTTCCTACTCTGGGGCCAACGTCCTGACTTTC.

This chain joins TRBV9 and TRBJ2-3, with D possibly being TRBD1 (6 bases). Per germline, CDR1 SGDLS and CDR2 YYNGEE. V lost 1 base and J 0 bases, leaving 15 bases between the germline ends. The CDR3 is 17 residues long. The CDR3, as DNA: TGTGCCAGCAGCGTATTCGGTGGACAGAAGAGCACAGATACGCAGTATTTT. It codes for CASSVFGGQKSTDTQYF.

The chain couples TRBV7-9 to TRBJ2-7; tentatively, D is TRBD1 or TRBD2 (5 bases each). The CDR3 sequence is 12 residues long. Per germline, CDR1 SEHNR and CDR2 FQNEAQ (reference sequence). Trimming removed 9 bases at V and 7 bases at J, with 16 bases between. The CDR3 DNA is TGTGCCAGTGTTAGGCAGGGCGGGGAGCAGTACTTC. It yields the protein CASVRQGGEQYF.

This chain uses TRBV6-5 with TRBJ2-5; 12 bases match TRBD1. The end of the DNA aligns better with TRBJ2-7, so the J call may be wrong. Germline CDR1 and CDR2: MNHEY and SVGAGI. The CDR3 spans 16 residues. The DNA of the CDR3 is TGTGCCAGCAGTTACTCGCCCCCGGGACAGGGGGCCGAGCAGTACTTC. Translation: CASSYSPPGQGAEQYF.

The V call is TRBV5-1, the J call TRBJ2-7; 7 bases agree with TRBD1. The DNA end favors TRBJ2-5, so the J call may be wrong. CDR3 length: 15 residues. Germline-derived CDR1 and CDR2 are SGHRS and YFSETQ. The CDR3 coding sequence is TGCGCCAGCAGCTTCTATCAGGGCAGGGGGGAGACCCAGTACTTC. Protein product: CASSFYQGRGETQYF.

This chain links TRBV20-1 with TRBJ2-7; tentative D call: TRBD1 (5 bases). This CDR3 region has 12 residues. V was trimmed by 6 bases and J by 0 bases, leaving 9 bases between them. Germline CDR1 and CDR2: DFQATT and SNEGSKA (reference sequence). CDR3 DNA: TGCAGTGCCGAAGGGGTCTCCTACGAGCAGTACTTC. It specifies CSAEGVSYEQYF.

The DNA for the CDR3 is TGCGCCAGCAGCCAAGTCGCGTTCAAGGAAAAACTGTTTTTT. Its protein is CASSQVAFKEKLFF. This chain connects TRBV4-3 to TRBJ1-4, with D uncertain. The CDR3 extends over 14 amino acids. Germline loops: CDR1 LGHNA, CDR2 YSLEER. V lost 1 base and J 8 bases, leaving 11 bases between the germline ends.

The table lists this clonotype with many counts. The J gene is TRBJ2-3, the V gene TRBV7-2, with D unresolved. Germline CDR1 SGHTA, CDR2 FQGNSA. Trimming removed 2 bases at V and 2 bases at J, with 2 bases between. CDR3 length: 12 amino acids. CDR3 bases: TGTGCCAGCAGCTTATACACAGATACGCAGTATTTT. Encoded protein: CASSLYTDTQYF. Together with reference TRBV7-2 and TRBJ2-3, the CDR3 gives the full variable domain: GAGVSQSPSNKVTEKGKDVELRCDPISGHTALYWYRQSLGQGLEFLIYFQGNSAPDKSGLPSDRFSAERTGGSVSTLTIQRTQQEDSAVYLCASSLYTDTQYFGPGTRLTVL.

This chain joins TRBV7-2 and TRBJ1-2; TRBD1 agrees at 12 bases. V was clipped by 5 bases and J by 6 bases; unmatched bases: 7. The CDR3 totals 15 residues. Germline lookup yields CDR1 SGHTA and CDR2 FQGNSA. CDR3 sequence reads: CASSQRGTGGDGYTF. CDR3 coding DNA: TGTGCCAGCAGCCAACGGGGGACAGGGGGCGATGGCTACACCTTC.

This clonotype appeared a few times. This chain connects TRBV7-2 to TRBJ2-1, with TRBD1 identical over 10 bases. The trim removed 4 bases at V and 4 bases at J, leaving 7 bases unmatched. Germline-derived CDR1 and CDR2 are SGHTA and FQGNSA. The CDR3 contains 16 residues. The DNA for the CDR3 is TGTGCCAGCAGCTATGCTGGGACAGGGGCGTACAATGAGCAGTTCTTC. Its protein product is CASSYAGTGAYNEQFF.

CDR3 nucleotides: TGTGCCAGCAGTCAAGTGGCGGGGGACAGGGGGCAGCACACTGAAGCTTTCTTT. It translates to CASSQVAGDRGQHTEAFF. The V gene is TRBV27, the J gene TRBJ1-1, with 12 positions matching TRBD1. CDR3 length equals 18 residues. After removal of 5 bases from V and 3 bases from J, the junction contained 13 bases not matched to a gene. Germline CDR1 is MNHEY and CDR2 is SMNVEV (reference sequence).

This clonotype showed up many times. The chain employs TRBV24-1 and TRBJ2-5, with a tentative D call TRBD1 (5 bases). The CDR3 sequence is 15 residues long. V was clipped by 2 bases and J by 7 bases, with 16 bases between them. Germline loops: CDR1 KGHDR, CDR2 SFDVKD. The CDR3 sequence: CATSDSRVVMGTQYF. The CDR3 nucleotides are TGTGCCACCAGTGATTCCAGGGTAGTGATGGGGACCCAGTACTTC.

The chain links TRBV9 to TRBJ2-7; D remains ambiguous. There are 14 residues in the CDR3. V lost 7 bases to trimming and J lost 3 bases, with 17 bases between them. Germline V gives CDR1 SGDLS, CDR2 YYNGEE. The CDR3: CASGATGGIYEQYF. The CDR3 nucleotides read TGTGCCAGCGGCGCTACTGGCGGAATCTACGAGCAGTACTTC.

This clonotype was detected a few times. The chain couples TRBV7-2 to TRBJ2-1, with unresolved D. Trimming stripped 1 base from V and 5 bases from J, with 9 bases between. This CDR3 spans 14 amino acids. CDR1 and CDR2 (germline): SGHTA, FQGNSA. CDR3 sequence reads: CASSLGFRNNEQFF. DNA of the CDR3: TGTGCCAGCAGCTTAGGGTTCCGCAACAATGAGCAGTTCTTC. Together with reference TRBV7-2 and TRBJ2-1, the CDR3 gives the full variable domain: GAGVSQSPSNKVTEKGKDVELRCDPISGHTALYWYRQSLGQGLEFLIYFQGNSAPDKSGLPSDRFSAERTGGSVSTLTIQRTQQEDSAVYLCASSLGFRNNEQFFGPGTRLTVL.

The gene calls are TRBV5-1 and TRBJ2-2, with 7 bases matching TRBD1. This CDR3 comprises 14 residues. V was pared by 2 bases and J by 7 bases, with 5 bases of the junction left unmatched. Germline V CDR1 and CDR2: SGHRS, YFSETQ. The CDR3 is CASSFRQGRGELFF. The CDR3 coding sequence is TGCGCCAGCAGCTTCCGACAGGGCCGCGGGGAGCTGTTTTTT. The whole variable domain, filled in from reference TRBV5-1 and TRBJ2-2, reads KAGVTQTPRYLIKTRGQQVTLSCSPISGHRSVSWYQQTPGQGLQFLFEYFSETQRNKGNFPGRFSGRQFSNSRSEMNVSTLELGDSALYLCASSFRQGRGELFFGEGSRLTVL.

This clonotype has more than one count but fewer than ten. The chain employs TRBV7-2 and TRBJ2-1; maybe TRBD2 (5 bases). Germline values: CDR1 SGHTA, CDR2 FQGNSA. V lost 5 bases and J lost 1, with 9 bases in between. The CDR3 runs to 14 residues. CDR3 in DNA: TGTGCCAGCAGCGCCAGCGGATCCTACAATGAGCAGTTCTTC. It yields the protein CASSASGSYNEQFF. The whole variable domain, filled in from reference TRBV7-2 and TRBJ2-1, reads GAGVSQSPSNKVTEKGKDVELRCDPISGHTALYWYRQSLGQGLEFLIYFQGNSAPDKSGLPSDRFSAERTGGSVSTLTIQRTQQEDSAVYLCASSASGSYNEQFFGPGTRLTVL.

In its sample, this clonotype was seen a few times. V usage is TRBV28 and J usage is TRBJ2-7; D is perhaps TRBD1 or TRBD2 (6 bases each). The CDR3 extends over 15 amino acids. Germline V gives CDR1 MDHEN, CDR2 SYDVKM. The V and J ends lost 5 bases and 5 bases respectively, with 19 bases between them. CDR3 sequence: CASSRGGQGEDEQYF. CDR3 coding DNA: TGTGCCAGCAGTCGTGGGGGACAAGGGGAGGACGAGCAGTACTTC.

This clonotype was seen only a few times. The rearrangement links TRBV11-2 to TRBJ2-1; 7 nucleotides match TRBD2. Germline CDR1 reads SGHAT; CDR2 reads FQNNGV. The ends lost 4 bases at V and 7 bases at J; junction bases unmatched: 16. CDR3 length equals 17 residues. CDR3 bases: TGTGCCAGCAGCTCCGGCACCTCGGGGGGTTTGAGGAATGAGCAGTTCTTC. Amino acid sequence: CASSSGTSGGLRNEQFF.

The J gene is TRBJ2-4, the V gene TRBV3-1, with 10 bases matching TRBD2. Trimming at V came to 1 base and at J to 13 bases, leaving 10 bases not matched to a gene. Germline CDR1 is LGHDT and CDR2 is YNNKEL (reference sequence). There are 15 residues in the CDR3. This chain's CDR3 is CASSQVLAGAGEQYF. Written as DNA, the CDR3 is TGTGCCAGCAGCCAAGTCCTAGCGGGGGCCGGAGAGCAGTACTTC.